This T cell receptor beta chain was captured in a study of T cell changes during pregnancy in multiple sclerosis. Only in-frame clones appear in the TCRdb table, and some are missing; sequencing was by immunoSEQ multiplex PCR. Found here are roughly 93,000 clones, 90% to 95% of them singletons; the top ten hold about 2.3%. The CDR3 contains 16 residues. The TCR comes from a female donor in good health, enrolled as a control in a pregnancy study. The V and J genes are TRBV21-1 and TRBJ1-2; TRBD1, the table's D call, was not compared with the DNA. TRBV21-1 is termed a pseudogene. Sample: peripheral blood, taken after pregnancy. CDR3 amino acids: CASSKATGQGNYGYTF. As DNA, the CDR3 is TGTGCCAGCAGCAAAGCAACGGGACAGGGGAACTATGGCTACACCTTC.